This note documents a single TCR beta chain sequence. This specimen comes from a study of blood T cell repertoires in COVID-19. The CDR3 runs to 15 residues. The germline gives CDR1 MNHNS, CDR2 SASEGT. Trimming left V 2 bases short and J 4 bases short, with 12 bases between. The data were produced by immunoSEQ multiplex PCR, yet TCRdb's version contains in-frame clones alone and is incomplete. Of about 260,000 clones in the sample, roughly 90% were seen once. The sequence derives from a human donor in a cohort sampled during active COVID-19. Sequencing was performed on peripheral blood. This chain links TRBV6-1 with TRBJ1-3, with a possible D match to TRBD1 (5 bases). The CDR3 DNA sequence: TGTGCCAGCAGTGAATGGGGGGGAATGGGAAACACCATATATTTT. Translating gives CASSEWGGMGNTIYF.